Below are 10 T cell receptor beta chains sequenced from a single sample in a study of beta chain features in type 1 diabetes. Expressed TCRB transcripts were sequenced, since all the RNA that had been isolated was reverse transcribed. Some clones are missing from TCRdb's copy, which holds only in-frame ones; the method was immunoSEQ multiplex PCR. Of around 430,000 clones listed, 30% are singletons. Sequencing input: naive CD4+ T cells from blood. These receptors were taken from a man younger than 30 in good health.

The rearrangement links TRBV9 to TRBJ1-5; the D is unclear. V lost 2 bases and J lost 9, with 15 bases in between. CDR3 size: 14 residues. Looked up from germline, CDR1 is SGDLS and CDR2 is YYNGEE. The CDR3: CASSVTSDPMPQHF. CDR3 nucleotides: TGTGCCAGCAGCGTCACCAGTGATCCGATGCCCCAGCATTTT.

The chain carries TRBV7-9 and TRBJ1-1; D possibly corresponds to TRBD1 (5 bases). V lost 1 base and J lost 2, with 14 bases in between. Germline assignment: CDR1 SEHNR and CDR2 FQNEAQ (reference sequence). This CDR3 region has 16 residues. CDR3 in amino acids: CASSLGFQGYNTEAFF. As DNA, the CDR3 is TGTGCCAGCAGCTTAGGATTCCAGGGATATAACACTGAAGCTTTCTTT.

This clone has only a few counts. Within the sample, other DNA sequences also encode this same CDR3. This chain uses TRBV29-1 with TRBJ1-1, with D maybe TRBD1 (5 bases). The CDR3 extends over 13 amino acids. The germline CDR1 and CDR2 sequences are SQVTM and ANQGSEA. V was pared by 4 bases and J by 1 base, with 10 bases between. In DNA, the CDR3 is TGCAGCGTTGTAGGGCAGGGGAACACTGAAGCTTTCTTT. Translation: CSVVGQGNTEAFF.

The CDR3 spells CAITRDRELTGANVLTF. The DNA of the CDR3 is TGTGCCATCACCCGGGACAGGGAACTCACTGGGGCCAACGTCCTGACTTTC. The genes are TRBV10-3 and TRBJ2-6, with TRBD1 matching over 9 bases. V lost 7 bases, J lost 2 bases, and 9 bases stayed unmatched. In germline, CDR1 is ENHRY, CDR2 SYGVKD. This CDR3 spans 17 amino acids.

There are a few counts of this clone. This chain links TRBV29-1 with TRBJ2-3; 7 nucleotides align to TRBD1. Per the germline V gene, CDR1 is SQVTM and CDR2 is ANQGSEA. The trim removed 1 base at V and 0 bases at J, leaving 4 bases unmatched. This CDR3 has 15 amino acids. CDR3 sequence: CSVEVGRGSTDTQYF. CDR3 bases: TGCAGCGTTGAAGTGGGCAGGGGGAGCACAGATACGCAGTATTTT.

The V and J genes are TRBV9 and TRBJ2-5; 8 nucleotides align to TRBD1. Looked up from germline, CDR1 is SGDLS and CDR2 is YYNGEE. The CDR3 is 13 amino acids. The J segment lost 3 bases and the V segment lost 4 bases, leaving 2 bases of the junction unmatched. The CDR3 spells CASSRGQEETQYF. CDR3 sequence (DNA): TGTGCCAGCAGCCGGGGACAGGAAGAGACCCAGTACTTC.

For this clone: The junction departs from the called germline gene at one end, perhaps through a read error. The chain uses TRBV6-1 and TRBJ2-4, with D hard to call. Germline values: CDR1 MNHNS, CDR2 SASEGT. There are 13 residues in the CDR3. The CDR3 nucleotides read TGTGCCAGCAGTGAAGTGGCCATAAACATTCAGTACTTC. Translation: CASSEVAINIQYF.

V gene TRBV30 combines with J gene TRBJ2-6, with D possibly matching TRBD1 (6 bases). The ends were cut back, 8 bases at V and 1 base at J, with 18 bases in the middle. The CDR3 extends over 16 amino acids. Looked up from germline, CDR1 is GTSNPN and CDR2 is SVGIG (reference sequence). Written as DNA, the CDR3 is TGTGCCGGCCAACAGGGAGCCTCATCTGGGGCCAACGTCCTGACTTTC. Translating gives CAGQQGASSGANVLTF.

This clone showed up just a few times. The chain is built from TRBV6-6 and TRBJ2-1, with D tentatively TRBD1 (6 bases). The CDR3 totals 15 residues. The germline V gene encodes CDR1 MNHNY and CDR2 SVGAGI (reference sequence). Trimming pared 2 bases from V and 2 bases from J, leaving 10 bases between. This chain's CDR3 is CASSYPDSAYNEQFF. CDR3 DNA: TGTGCCAGCAGTTACCCGGACAGTGCCTACAATGAGCAGTTCTTC.

This clone was counted a few times. The gene calls are TRBV9 and TRBJ2-1; D is perhaps TRBD1 or TRBD2 (6 bases each). CDR1 is SGDLS and CDR2 is YYNGEE in the germline V gene. The germline V and J ends were trimmed by 3 bases and 4 bases, with 20 bases remaining between them. This CDR3 region has 17 residues. The CDR3 reads CASSGGGRHAPYNEQFF. The CDR3, as DNA: TGTGCCAGCAGCGGAGGGGGGCGACACGCGCCGTACAATGAGCAGTTCTTC.